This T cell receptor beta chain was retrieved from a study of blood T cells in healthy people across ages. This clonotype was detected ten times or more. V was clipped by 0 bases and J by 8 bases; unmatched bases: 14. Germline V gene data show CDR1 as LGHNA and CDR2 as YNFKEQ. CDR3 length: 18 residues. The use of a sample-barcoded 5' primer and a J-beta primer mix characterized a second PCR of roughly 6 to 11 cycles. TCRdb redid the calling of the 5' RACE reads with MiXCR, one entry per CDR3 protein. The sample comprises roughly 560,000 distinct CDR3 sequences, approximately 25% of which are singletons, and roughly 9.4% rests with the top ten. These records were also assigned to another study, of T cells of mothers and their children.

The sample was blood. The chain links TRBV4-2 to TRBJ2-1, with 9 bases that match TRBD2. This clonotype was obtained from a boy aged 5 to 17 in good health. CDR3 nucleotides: TGTGCCAGCAGCCAAGATAGGGGTAGCGGGAGCATTGCCGATGAGCAGTTCTTC. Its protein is CASSQDRGSGSIADEQFF.